This T cell receptor (beta chain) is from a study of blood T cell repertoires in COVID-19. The wider study: From the United States, Italy and Spain came samples of acute and convalescent COVID-19. In each case, the material was cDNA or gDNA derived from T cells, B-cell-depleted T cells, or PBMCs.

As handled by the study authors: Cell counts per sample came from amplifying reference gene primers. Sequencing used immunoSEQ multiplex PCR; TCRdb keeps in-frame clones, though not all of them. That table supplies the V and J calls and clone size; D and trimming were determined from the DNA. This sample has some 250,000 clones, with roughly 91% found just once. The germline V and J ends were trimmed by 5 bases and 1 base, with 9 bases remaining between them. The CDR3 consists of 14 residues. CDR1 is MNHEY, CDR2 SVGAGI, per germline. Sequencing used peripheral blood. This sequence was found in a woman aged 40 to 49 who had recovered from COVID-19. J is TRBJ1-5 and V is TRBV6-5; no firm D call. CDR3 bases: TGTGCCAGCAGTCGAGGTGGAAGCAATCAGCCCCAGCATTTT. It yields the protein CASSRGGSNQPQHF.